This paragraph reports one T cell receptor (beta chain). These data originate in a study of blood T cell repertoires in COVID-19. At the level of the study: Acute-phase and convalescent COVID-19 samples originated in the United States, Italy and Spain. Sources were T cells, B-cell-depleted T cells, or PBMCs; the material itself was cDNA or gDNA.

TCRdb keeps only in-frame clones here, not all; method: immunoSEQ multiplex PCR. Seen here are some 230,000 clones, approximately 85% observed once, and the top ten hold 8% to 9%. Germline V CDR1 and CDR2: MNHEY, SMNVEV (reference sequence). V was pared by 6 bases and J by 8 bases, with 6 bases of the junction left unmatched. The CDR3 has 14 amino acids. This clonotype originated in a woman older than 75 with COVID-19, enrolled during active disease. The sample consisted of peripheral blood. The rearrangement uses TRBV27 and TRBJ1-6; 8 nucleotides match TRBD1. The CDR3 DNA sequence: TGTGCCAGCAGCCGAGGACAGGGCGATTCACCCCTCCACTTT. Translation gives CASSRGQGDSPLHF.